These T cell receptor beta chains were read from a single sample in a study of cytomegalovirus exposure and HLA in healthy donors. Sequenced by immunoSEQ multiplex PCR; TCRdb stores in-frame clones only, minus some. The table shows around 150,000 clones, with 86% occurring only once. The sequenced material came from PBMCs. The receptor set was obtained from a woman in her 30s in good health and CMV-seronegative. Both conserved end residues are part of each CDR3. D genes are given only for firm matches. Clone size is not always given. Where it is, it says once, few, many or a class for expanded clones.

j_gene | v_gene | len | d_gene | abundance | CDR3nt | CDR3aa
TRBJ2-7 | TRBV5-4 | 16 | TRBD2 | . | TGTGCCAGCAGCTCGCGGACTAGCGGGAACCTATACGAGCAGTACTTC | CASSSRTSGNLYEQYF
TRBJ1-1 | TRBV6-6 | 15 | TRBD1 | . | TGTGCCAGCAGTTACGGACAGGGGAATGCTCGGTACGCTTTCTTT | CASSYGQGNARYAFF
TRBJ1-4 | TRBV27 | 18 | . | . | TGTGCCAGCAGTCCCGGACGGGGAAAGAGGCTAACTAATGAAAAACTGTTTTTT | CASSPGRGKRLTNEKLFF
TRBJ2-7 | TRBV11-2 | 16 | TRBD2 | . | TGTGCCAGCAGCCTAACTGGGACTAGCGGGACCTACGAGCAGTACTTC | CASSLTGTSGTYEQYF
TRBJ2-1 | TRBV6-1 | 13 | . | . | TGTGCCAGCAGTGAAGCAGGGTTGGATGAGCAGTTCTTC | CASSEAGLDEQFF
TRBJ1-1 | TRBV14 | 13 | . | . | TGTGCCAGCAGCCCTCAAATGAACACTGAAGCTTTCTTT | CASSPQMNTEAFF
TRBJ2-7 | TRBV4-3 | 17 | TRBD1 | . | TGCGCCAGCAGCCAAGATCTAACAGGACAGGGGGCGCAGGGGCAGTACTTC | CASSQDLTGQGAQGQYF
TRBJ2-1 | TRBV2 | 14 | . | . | TGTGCCAGCAGTGAAGAGGCCAGCTACAATGAGCAGTTCTTC | CASSEEASYNEQFF
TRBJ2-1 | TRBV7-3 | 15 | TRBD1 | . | TGTGCCAGCAGCTTAGACAGGGGGTCCCACAATGAGCAGTTCTTC | CASSLDRGSHNEQFF
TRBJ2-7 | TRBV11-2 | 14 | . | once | TGTGCCAGCAGCTTAGACGTTGGGTCCTACGAGCAGTACTTC | CASSLDVGSYEQYF
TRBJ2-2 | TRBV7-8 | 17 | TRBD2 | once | TGTGCCAGCAGCTTTGATCCCCGCGGGGGGGGGACCGGGGAGCTGTTTTTT | CASSFDPRGGGTGELFF
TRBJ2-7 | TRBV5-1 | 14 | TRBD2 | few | TGCGCCAGCAGCGCCGGGACTAGTCCCTTAGAGCAGTACTTC | CASSAGTSPLEQYF
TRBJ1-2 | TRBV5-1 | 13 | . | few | TGCGCCAGCAGCCCGGACAGCTCCTATGGCTACACCTTC | CASSPDSSYGYTF
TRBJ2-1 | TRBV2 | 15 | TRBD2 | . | TGTGCCAGCAGTGTGGCGTTAGCGGGCTACAATGAGCAGTTCTTC | CASSVALAGYNEQFF
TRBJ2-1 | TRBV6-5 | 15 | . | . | TGTGCCAGCAGTTCCACCTGGGGGGATAACAATGAGCAGTTCTTC | CASSSTWGDNNEQFF
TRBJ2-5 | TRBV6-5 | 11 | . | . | TGTGCCAGCAGAATAAAGGAGACCCAGTACTTC | CASRIKETQYF
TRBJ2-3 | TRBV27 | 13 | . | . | TGTGCCAGCAGGTTATCTAGCACAGATACGCAGTATTTT | CASRLSSTDTQYF
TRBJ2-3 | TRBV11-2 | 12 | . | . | TGTGCCAGCAGCCCAGACACAGATACGCAGTATTTT | CASSPDTDTQYF
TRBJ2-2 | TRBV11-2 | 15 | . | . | TGTGCCAGCAGCCTGCCCGGGCAGGGGGTGGGGGGGCTGTTTTTT | CASSLPGQGVGGLFF
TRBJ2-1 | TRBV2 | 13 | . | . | TGTGCCAGCAGTAAACCGGGACTTAGGGAGCAGTTCTTC | CASSKPGLREQFF